Below are 15 T cell receptor beta chains sequenced from a single sample in a study of tumor-infiltrating lymphocytes in primary liver carcinoma. Co-extraction yielded RNA and DNA from 20-30 mg of unsorted bulk tissue. TCR beta cDNA was reverse-transcribed from about 500 ng of total RNA. The reaction used a constant-region primer and ProtoScript II reverse transcriptase. The TCR beta library was amplified through three nested multiplex PCR rounds in a modified ARM-PCR procedure. Use of TRBV1-TRBV30 forward primers with a C-beta reverse primer characterized the first two PCR rounds, which lasted about 9 cycles each. TCRdb re-derived calls from the multiplex PCR reads in MiXCR, one entry per CDR3 protein. The data show some 190,000 distinct CDR3 sequences, approximately 86% seen once. Sequenced input: tumor tissue from primary liver carcinoma. These receptors all stem from a man aged 40-49 years with primary liver carcinoma and hepatitis B virus infection.

As to this clonotype: Since a much larger clone is just one base distant, this may be a read error. The rearrangement links TRBV5-1 to TRBJ2-3; 9 bases fit TRBD2. The CDR3 runs 14 residues. V was pared by 4 bases and J by 3 bases, with 3 bases of the junction left unmatched. Germline lookup yields CDR1 SGHRS and CDR2 YFSETQ. CDR3: CASSITSGTDTQYF. The DNA of the CDR3 is TGCGCCAGCAGCATCACTAGCGGGACAGATACGCAGTATTTT.

Notes on this clonotype: A read error may produce the germline difference seen at one junction end. J is TRBJ2-7 and V is TRBV5-4; tentatively, D is TRBD1 or TRBD2 (6 bases each). This CDR3 comprises 17 residues. CDR1 SGHNT and CDR2 YYREEE come from the germline V gene (reference sequence). This CDR3 is CASRGGPGAENTYEQYF. The CDR3 DNA sequence: TGTGCCAGCAGAGGGGGGCCGGGAGCGGAAAACACCTACGAGCAATACTTC.

Concerning this clonotype: This likely comes from a read error, as the CDR3 has no conserved phenylalanine or tryptophan at its end. CDR3 loop: CASSQEVHQPQHL. The CDR3 region has the DNA TGCGCCAGCAGCCAGGAAGTACATCAGCCCCAGCATCTT. This chain uses TRBV4-3 with TRBJ1-5; D unclear. CDR1 is LGHNA and CDR2 is YSLEER in the germline V gene. The CDR3 runs to 13 residues. The V end was cut by 3 bases, the J end by 5 bases, with 8 bases between.

Only one count was recorded for this clonotype. One end of the junction is discordant with germline, which a read error may explain. V usage is TRBV6-5 and J usage is TRBJ2-7; a weak D match, TRBD2 (5 bases). The CDR3 is 16 amino acids. Germline values: CDR1 MNHEY, CDR2 SVGAGI. The CDR3 loop is CASSQSLGSVSCEQYF. In DNA form, the CDR3 reads TGTGCCAGCAGCCAATCTTTAGGGAGCGTTTCCTGCGAGCAGTACTTC.

The sample holds many counts of this clonotype. The chain uses TRBV6-1 and TRBJ2-5, with D uncertain. Germline CDR1 reads MNHNS; CDR2 reads SASEGT. Trimming took off 1 base at V and 4 bases at J, with 10 bases between the two ends. The length of the CDR3 is 14 residues. The CDR3, as DNA: TGTGCCAGCAGTGAAGGAGGTAGCCGAGAGACCCAGTACTTC. Translating it yields CASSEGGSRETQYF.

This clonotype was counted many times. This chain links TRBV29-1 with TRBJ2-1; 9 bases are a match to TRBD1. V lost 7 bases and J lost 3; bases outside the gene matches: 7. The CDR3 is made up of 14 amino acids. Germline V gives CDR1 SQVTM, CDR2 ANQGSEA. This CDR3 reads CSGTRTGDYNEQFF. Here the CDR3 DNA reads TGCAGCGGAACGCGGACAGGGGACTACAATGAGCAGTTCTTC.

The rearrangement uses TRBV6-5 and TRBJ1-5, with 8 bases lining up with TRBD1. V was pared by 0 bases and J by 16 bases, with 14 bases of the junction left unmatched. This CDR3 comprises 15 residues. The germline V gene has CDR1 MNHEY and CDR2 SVGAGI. The CDR3 nucleotides read TGTGCCAGCAGTTACTCCGGGACAGGAAACCAGTCCAAACATTTT. This translates into CASSYSGTGNQSKHF.

CDR3 DNA: TGCAGCGTTGAATGTCGGATTACTAACTATGGCTACACCTTC. Protein: CSVECRITNYGYTF. The rearrangement links TRBV29-1 to TRBJ1-2, with D hard to call. Trimming stripped 2 bases from V and 0 bases from J, with 10 bases between. This CDR3 has 14 amino acids. Germline-derived CDR1 and CDR2 are SQVTM and ANQGSEA.

Worth noting for this clonotype: The CDR3 does not end in the conserved phenylalanine or tryptophan, so this is likely a read error. It is unclear where the CDR3 begins or ends on the DNA, so no DNA is shown, and the CDR3 is as TCRdb lists it. This sequence joins TRBV28 and TRBJ2-4; TRBD1 is taken as the D call from the table, unchecked against the DNA. The CDR3 has 16 residues if both end residues are counted. The germline gives CDR1 MDHEN, CDR2 SYDVKM. CDR3 in amino acids: CASSTYRAKAKNNQYL.

In the case of this clonotype: One junction end disagrees with the germline gene, perhaps due to a read error. V and J are TRBV5-5 and TRBJ2-3, with D tentatively TRBD2 (6 bases). Germline CDR1 is SGHKS and CDR2 is YYEKEE (reference sequence). This CDR3 spans 15 amino acids. This chain's CDR3 is CVSSLGSSGTDTQNF. For the CDR3, the DNA is TGTGTCAGCAGCTTGGGGAGTAGCGGAACAGATACGCAGAATTTT.

The V and J genes are TRBV6-5 and TRBJ2-7; D is unresolved. The germline CDR1 and CDR2 sequences are MNHEY and SVGAGI. The CDR3 has 12 amino acids. Trimming took off 10 bases at V and 6 bases at J, with 16 bases between the two ends. For the CDR3, the DNA is TGTGCCATCCAGGATGGACGGAGCGAGCAGTACTTC. Its translation is CAIQDGRSEQYF.

The rearrangement joins TRBV29-1 to TRBJ2-2; 7 bases are a match to TRBD1. Per germline, CDR1 SQVTM and CDR2 ANQGSEA. V shed 2 bases and J 4 bases; nucleotides not matched to a gene: 7. The length of the CDR3 is 15 residues. The CDR3 sequence is CSVEYYRGSTGELFF. In DNA, the CDR3 is TGCAGCGTTGAATACTACAGGGGAAGCACCGGGGAGCTGTTTTTT.

Regarding this clonotype: A much larger clone lies a single base off, so this may be a read error. The gene calls are TRBV7-8 and TRBJ2-7; D remains unclear. There are 15 residues in the CDR3. From germline, CDR1 is SGHVS and CDR2 FQNEAQ. V was pared by 3 bases and J by 3 bases, with 15 bases between. Here the CDR3 reads CASSFRANFNYEQYF. In DNA form, the CDR3 reads TGTGCCAGCAGCTTCCGTGCTAATTTTAACTACGAGCAGTACTTC.

Concerning this clonotype: This likely comes from a read error, as the CDR3 has no conserved phenylalanine or tryptophan at its end. The DNA is omitted, as the CDR3 cannot be located on it reliably, and the CDR3 follows TCRdb's listing. This rearrangement joins TRBV12-3 or TRBV12-4 to TRBJ2-2. The CDR3 sequence runs 14 residues, both termini included. CDR3: CASSYSVGTGELLV.

This chain connects TRBV6-5 to TRBJ2-1; D is ambiguous. V lost 2 bases and J 7 bases, leaving 9 bases between the germline ends. This CDR3 spans 13 amino acids. Per the germline V gene, CDR1 is MNHEY and CDR2 is SVGAGI. The DNA for the CDR3 is TGTGCCAGCAGTTACCACGTATTAAATGAGCAGTTCTTC. Its translation is CASSYHVLNEQFF.